Reported below is one TCR beta chain. As yet, its antigen is unknown. This sample was taken from a study of cytomegalovirus exposure and HLA in healthy donors. Study-wide points: A classifier reportedly called cytomegalovirus status with high sensitivity and specificity. For most TCR beta V segments, an earlier analysis put the productive rate at about 87% or about 30% of the time. Some TCR beta chains (roughly 160 of them) were listed as cytomegalovirus-associated.

PCR used 60 Vbeta primers and 13 Jbeta primers. Libraries were prepared by immunoSEQ multiplex PCR; TCRdb keeps only in-frame clonotypes and omits some of them. The sample includes 110,000 to 150,000 clones, around 75% seen only once; the top ten take over 1%. Specimen: PBMCs. The TCR comes from a female donor in good health and CMV-seronegative.

DNA for the CDR3: TGTGCCAGCAGTTATACAGGGAATCAGCCCCAGCATTTT. Its protein is CASSYTGNQPQHF. The chain uses TRBV6-5 and TRBJ1-5, with D possibly matching TRBD1 (6 bases). The germline V gene encodes CDR1 MNHEY and CDR2 SVGAGI. The CDR3 has 13 amino acids. Trimming removed 3 bases from V and 4 bases from J, with 7 bases in between.